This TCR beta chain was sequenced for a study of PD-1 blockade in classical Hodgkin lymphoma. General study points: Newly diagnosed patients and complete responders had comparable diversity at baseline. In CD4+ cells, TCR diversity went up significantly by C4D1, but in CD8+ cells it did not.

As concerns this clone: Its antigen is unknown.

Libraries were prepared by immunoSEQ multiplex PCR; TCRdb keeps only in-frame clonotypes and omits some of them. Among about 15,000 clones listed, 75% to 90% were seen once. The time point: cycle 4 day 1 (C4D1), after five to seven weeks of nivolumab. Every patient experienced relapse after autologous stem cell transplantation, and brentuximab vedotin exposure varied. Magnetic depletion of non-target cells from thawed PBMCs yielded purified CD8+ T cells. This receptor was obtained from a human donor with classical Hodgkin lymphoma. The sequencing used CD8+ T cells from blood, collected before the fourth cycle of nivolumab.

The CDR3 coding sequence is TGTGCCAGCAGCCAGGGGACCTGGTATGCGGAGACCCAGTACTTC. Its protein is CASSQGTWYAETQYF. The chain couples TRBV14 to TRBJ2-5; D possibly uses TRBD1 or TRBD2 (5 bases each). The CDR3 totals 15 residues. The V end lost 3 bases, the J end lost 5 bases, and 16 bases lay between the germline ends. Germline lookup yields CDR1 SGHDN and CDR2 FVKESK.